This T cell receptor beta chain was profiled in a study of T cells in Graves' hyperthyroidism and ophthalmopathy. This clonotype was recorded many times. The germline V gene has CDR1 SGHNT and CDR2 YENEEA. The length of the CDR3 is 16 residues. V was trimmed by 2 bases and J by 1 base, leaving 14 bases between them. There were TCR beta CDR3 regions amplified from RNA transcripts. First-round RT-PCR with HTBI primers amplified the TCR CDR3 region. TCRdb passed the multiplex PCR reads through MiXCR, listing each CDR3 protein once. Here the sample spans 280,000 or so distinct CDR3 sequences, 20% to 30% being singletons. Patients were aged 18 to 65, had disease duration under 2 months, and had newly diagnosed hyperthyroidism. It was at first hyperthyroidism diagnosis, before any ophthalmopathy symptoms, that the blood sample was taken.

The specimen was blood. This chain links TRBV11-3 with TRBJ1-1; TRBD1 is a possible D gene (6 bases). The sequence was collected from a middle-aged man with Graves' hyperthyroidism that later progressed to Graves' ophthalmopathy. The CDR3 spells CASSLRQGTPNTEAFF. DNA for the CDR3: TGTGCCAGCAGCTTAAGGCAGGGGACCCCGAACACTGAAGCTTTCTTT.